The 15 T cell receptor beta chains listed next were all sequenced from one sample in a study of glioma-infiltrating T cells after dendritic cell vaccination. The assay was immunoSEQ multiplex PCR, and TCRdb's table has in-frame clones only and misses some. This table holds roughly 98,000 clones, about nine tenths found once. The sample was blood, taken before dendritic cell vaccination. The source is a human donor with glioblastoma.

The chain recombines TRBV30 with TRBJ2-2, with 11 bases fitting TRBD2. Trimming at V came to 2 bases and at J to 7 bases, leaving 15 bases not matched to a gene. CDR1 is GTSNPN and CDR2 is SVGIG in the germline V gene (reference sequence). This CDR3 spans 18 amino acids. CDR3 amino acids: CAWSTGRTSGFFDGELFF. CDR3 nucleotides: TGTGCCTGGAGTACGGGAAGGACTAGCGGGTTTTTTGACGGGGAGCTGTTTTTT.

The rearrangement uses TRBV2 and TRBJ2-3; 7 bases align to TRBD2. The CDR3 is made up of 15 amino acids. Germline lookup yields CDR1 SNHLY and CDR2 FYNNEI. Germline trimming cut 2 bases from V and 2 bases from J; bases unmatched to any gene: 4. This chain's CDR3 is CASSETSGITDTQYF. The DNA for the CDR3 is TGTGCCAGCAGTGAAACAAGCGGGATCACAGATACGCAGTATTTT.

This chain uses TRBV5-1 with TRBJ2-7, with 9 bases fitting TRBD1. The germline V gene encodes CDR1 SGHRS and CDR2 YFSETQ. The CDR3 covers 19 residues. The V and J ends lost 4 bases and 3 bases, in that order; junction bases with no gene match: 20. CDR3 coding DNA: TGCGCCAGCAGCCCGGACGTAGGCCTTCGGGACAGGGCGTTCTACGAGCAGTACTTC. This gives the protein CASSPDVGLRDRAFYEQYF.

V gene TRBV4-3 combines with J gene TRBJ2-2; D gene unclear. The CDR3 consists of 15 residues. Germline V lookup: CDR1 LGHNA, CDR2 YSLEER. The V gene lost 0 bases and the J gene lost 4 bases, with 9 bases spanning the gap. The CDR3 DNA is TGCGCCAGCAGCCAAGATCCTCCAGGCACCGGGGAGCTGTTTTTT. Amino acid sequence: CASSQDPPGTGELFF.

This clone was recorded once. V and J are TRBV14 and TRBJ2-7, with 9 bases identical to TRBD1. With 3 bases clipped from V and 7 bases from J, the junction kept 4 bases outside the gene matches. There are 13 residues in the CDR3. CDR1 and CDR2 (germline): SGHDN, FVKESK. The CDR3 DNA sequence: TGTGCCAGCAGCCAGGACAGGGGTCGGGAGCAGTACTTC. The encoded protein is CASSQDRGREQYF.

V gene TRBV27 combines with J gene TRBJ2-7; TRBD1 is a possible D gene (5 bases). The CDR3 covers 15 residues. The V gene's germline CDR1 is MNHEY and CDR2 SMNVEV (reference sequence). Trimming shortened V by 2 bases and J by 0 bases, and 11 bases separated the two germline ends. The CDR3 here is CASSLIQGISYEQYF. CDR3 nucleotide sequence: TGTGCCAGCAGTTTAATTCAGGGAATCTCCTACGAGCAGTACTTC.

The rearrangement links TRBV6-6 to TRBJ1-5; 9 bases fit TRBD1. CDR3 length equals 16 residues. Germline CDR1 MNHNY, CDR2 SVGAGI (reference sequence). Germline trimming cut 7 bases from V and 1 base from J; bases unmatched to any gene: 8. The CDR3, as DNA: TGTGCCAGCAACCCCGGTGGGACAGGGAGCAATCAGCCCCAGCATTTT. Amino acids: CASNPGGTGSNQPQHF.

The chain couples TRBV27 to TRBJ2-2; possible D gene TRBD2, 6 bases. Germline-derived CDR1 and CDR2 are MNHEY and SMNVEV (reference sequence). The CDR3 consists of 15 residues. The germline V and J ends were trimmed by 3 bases and 4 bases, with 12 bases remaining between them. CDR3: CASSFRRDSTGELFF. The CDR3 DNA sequence: TGTGCCAGCAGTTTCCGTAGGGACTCCACCGGGGAGCTGTTTTTT.

The rearrangement uses TRBV25-1 and TRBJ1-5, with 8 positions matching TRBD1. The CDR3 contains 17 residues. The V gene end was trimmed by 2 bases and the J gene end by 4 bases; junction bases not matched to a gene: 10. Germline V gene sequence: CDR1 MGHDK, CDR2 SYGVNS. CDR3 protein: CASSEQTGTGLNQPQHF. The CDR3 DNA is TGTGCCAGCAGTGAACAGACCGGGACAGGCTTAAATCAGCCCCAGCATTTT.

The CDR3 DNA is TGTGCCAGCAGCTTGAACGGGCCTAGCGGGGGGGCGGAGACCCAGTACTTC. Residues: CASSLNGPSGGAETQYF. This chain uses TRBV11-2 with TRBJ2-5; TRBD2 agrees at 12 bases. This CDR3 has 17 residues. Germline values: CDR1 SGHAT, CDR2 FQNNGV. V lost 3 bases and J lost 5; bases outside the gene matches: 10.

The chain employs TRBV4-1 and TRBJ1-5; D call uncertain. The length of the CDR3 is 15 residues. Trimming cost V 1 base and J 4 bases, with 11 bases left between them. Germline-derived CDR1 and CDR2 are MGHRA and YSYEKL. The CDR3 coding sequence is TGCGCCAGCAGCCAAGGTCCAGGCCTAAATCAGCCCCAGCATTTT. Its protein is CASSQGPGLNQPQHF.

V usage is TRBV6-5 and J usage is TRBJ2-5; D not resolved. This CDR3 is 11 amino acids long. V lost 7 bases and J lost 7, with 10 bases in between. Germline CDR1 MNHEY, CDR2 SVGAGI. The CDR3 bases are TGTGCCAGCAAGTATCTAGGGACCCAGTACTTC. As protein: CASKYLGTQYF.

The V call is TRBV29-1, the J call TRBJ2-3; 7 bases agree with TRBD1. The CDR3 extends over 17 amino acids. Germline values: CDR1 SQVTM, CDR2 ANQGSEA. V shed 6 bases and J 4 bases; nucleotides not matched to a gene: 19. CDR3 DNA sequence: TGCAGCGTCGCCTCCGGGATTCCGACAGGGTTAGCAGATACGCAGTATTTT. This sequence encodes CSVASGIPTGLADTQYF.

J is TRBJ1-6 and V is TRBV7-2; TRBD1 is a possible D gene (5 bases). Per the germline V gene, CDR1 is SGHTA and CDR2 is FQGNSA. Between the trimmed V and J ends, which lost 1 base and 4 bases, there was a span of 8 bases. The CDR3 extends over 15 amino acids. The CDR3 loop is CASSLDGTYNSPLHF. DNA of the CDR3: TGTGCCAGCAGCTTAGACGGGACTTATAATTCACCCCTCCACTTT.

The CDR3 is CASTYSGYGTSGGEQYF. The CDR3 DNA is TGTGCCAGCACCTATTCAGGGTATGGAACCTCAGGGGGCGAGCAGTACTTC. The rearrangement joins TRBV7-2 to TRBJ2-7; TRBD1 matches at 7 bases. Germline-derived CDR1 and CDR2 are SGHTA and FQGNSA. V lost 7 bases to trimming and J lost 6 bases; unmatched junction nucleotides: 21. The CDR3 length is 17 residues. Full variable domain (missing parts from reference TRBV7-2 and TRBJ2-7): GAGVSQSPSNKVTEKGKDVELRCDPISGHTALYWYRQSLGQGLEFLIYFQGNSAPDKSGLPSDRFSAERTGGSVSTLTIQRTQQEDSAVYLCASTYSGYGTSGGEQYFGPGTRLTVT.